This paragraph covers one TCR beta chain sequence. Reverse transcribed after extraction, RNA yielded cDNA as the sequencing template. TCRdb's copy holds only in-frame clones and misses some; the assay was immunoSEQ multiplex PCR. This repertoire shows about 210,000 clones, 55% to 70% found once; its top ten account for more than 3.5%. This record belongs to a study of CD8+ T cells in alopecia areata. Treatment noted: oral pan-JAK inhibitor, 5-10 mg twice daily. Sorting of CD4+ and CD8+ T cells was performed on PBMCs. The CDR3 runs to 12 residues. Germline lookup yields CDR1 MNHNS and CDR2 SASEGT. The V end was cut by 3 bases, the J end by 11 bases, with 13 bases between.

This sequence originates from a human donor with alopecia areata. The sample in question was CD4+ T cells sorted from blood, obtained at week 4, from a patient treated with tofacitinib. The chain recombines TRBV6-1 with TRBJ1-1; D not certain. The CDR3 sequence is CASSEGPRPAFF. DNA of the CDR3: TGTGCCAGCAGTGAGGGCCCCCGACCGGCTTTCTTT.